Shown below are 18 T cell receptor beta chains from a single sample sequenced in a study of T cells in Graves' hyperthyroidism and ophthalmopathy (dated 2019 in TCRdb). Library generation was performed with multiplex PCR. Instrument used: Illumina HiSeq 2000. TCR beta CDR3 regions were amplified from RNA transcripts. The TCR CDR3 was subjected to a first round of RT-PCR using the HTBI primer set and the Qiagen OneStep RT-PCR kit. TCRdb trimmed public reads at Q25 via fastp, called clones via MiXCR and kept in-frame beta chains. Rows with a matching CDR3 protein are joined into one entry that keeps the most common DNA and genes. This sample holds 560,000 or so distinct CDR3 sequences; around 42% were observed only once. Nearly 8.5% of the sample is taken by the ten largest. The sequencing sample was made of peripheral blood or thyroid tissue (not recorded which). These receptors originate from a woman between 18 and 29 years old with Graves' hyperthyroidism. Donor details come from another sample of the same person, matched by shared clones.

This clonotype appeared many times. The chain is built from TRBV7-3 and TRBJ1-2, with unresolved D. This CDR3 region has 14 residues. Trimming removed 1 base at V and 0 bases at J, with 6 bases between. Germline-derived CDR1 and CDR2 are SGHTA and FQGTGA. The CDR3: CASSLNPTNYGYTF. CDR3 sequence (DNA): TGTGCCAGCAGCTTAAACCCAACTAACTATGGCTACACCTTC.

V gene TRBV7-9 combines with J gene TRBJ1-2, with D possibly matching TRBD1 (5 bases). V was pared by 5 bases and J by 2 bases, with 18 bases between. The CDR3 sequence is 16 residues long. Looked up from germline, CDR1 is SEHNR and CDR2 is FQNEAQ (reference sequence). The CDR3 DNA sequence: TGTGCCAGCAGCGTTGAAGAAGGAGACAGAAACTATGGCTACACCTTC. Translating gives CASSVEEGDRNYGYTF.

This clonotype was seen many times. The chain has TRBV29-1 and TRBJ1-1; D is unclear. Germline CDR1 and CDR2: SQVTM and ANQGSEA. V lost 4 bases and J lost 10, with 10 bases in between. The CDR3 totals 10 residues. The CDR3 here is CSVGEVVAFF. CDR3 bases: TGCAGCGTTGGGGAGGTTGTAGCTTTCTTT.

The chain has TRBV5-1 and TRBJ2-5; TRBD1 matches at 7 bases. The CDR3 runs 15 residues. V shed 6 bases and J 0 bases; nucleotides not matched to a gene: 8. Germline V CDR1 and CDR2: SGHRS, YFSETQ. This CDR3 is CASTIGTANQETQYF. The CDR3 coding sequence is TGCGCCAGCACCATCGGGACAGCGAACCAAGAGACCCAGTACTTC.

This clonotype was counted ten times or more. The V gene is TRBV10-3, the J gene TRBJ1-5; TRBD1 might be the D (5 bases). With 0 bases removed from V and 4 bases from J, the gap between germline ends came to 7 bases. Germline values: CDR1 ENHRY, CDR2 SYGVKD. The CDR3 spans 14 residues. The CDR3 reads CAISESGTNQPQHF. CDR3 in DNA: TGTGCCATCAGTGAGTCGGGGACGAATCAGCCCCAGCATTTT.

The chain has TRBV24-1 and TRBJ1-2, with 8 bases matching TRBD1. This CDR3 region has 17 residues. Losses at the gene ends were 9 bases for V and 3 bases for J; bases not matched to a gene: 17. Germline V gene lookup returns CDR1 KGHDR and CDR2 SFDVKD. CDR3 sequence: CATPPRTGSSSHYGYTF. The CDR3 DNA sequence: TGTGCCACCCCTCCTAGGACAGGGTCCTCCAGCCACTATGGCTACACCTTC.

This clonotype was seen many times. The chain uses TRBV10-3 and TRBJ1-2; weak D call: TRBD1 (6 bases). The CDR3 spans 10 residues. The V and J ends lost 11 bases and 9 bases respectively, with 13 bases between them. The germline V gene has CDR1 ENHRY and CDR2 SYGVKD. CDR3 protein: CASTGGRYTF. CDR3 in DNA: TGTGCCTCGACGGGGGGCCGCTACACCTTC.

In regard to this clonotype: A read error may produce the germline difference seen at one junction end. The chain recombines TRBV10-3 with TRBJ2-2; D is perhaps TRBD2 (5 bases). In germline, CDR1 is ENHRY, CDR2 SYGVKD. The CDR3 spans 13 residues. This CDR3 reads CAISESDAGEPFF. CDR3 DNA sequence: TGTGCCATCAGTGAGTCTGATGCCGGGGAGCCGTTTTTT.

V gene TRBV7-2 combines with J gene TRBJ1-2; 11 nucleotides line up with TRBD1. Trimming removed 1 base from V and 6 bases from J; junction bases left unmatched: 1. This CDR3 region has 14 residues. Germline V gene sequence: CDR1 SGHTA, CDR2 FQGNSA. DNA for the CDR3: TGTGCCAGCAGCTTAGTGGACAGGGGGCATGGCTACACCTTC. Translated, it gives CASSLVDRGHGYTF.

A note on this clonotype: Given a much more abundant clone one base away, this may be a read error. The chain couples TRBV2 to TRBJ2-5; D not certain. In germline, CDR1 is SNHLY, CDR2 FYNNEI. CDR3 length: 13 amino acids. V was trimmed by 1 base and J by 7 bases, leaving 10 bases between them. This CDR3 is CASSEGGLGTQYF. In DNA, the CDR3 is TGTGCCAGCAGTGAAGGGGGTTTGGGGACCCAGTACTTC.

The J gene is TRBJ2-7, the V gene TRBV29-1; 9 nucleotides line up with TRBD2. V lost 7 bases to trimming and J lost 2 bases; unmatched junction nucleotides: 15. Germline CDR1 and CDR2: SQVTM and ANQGSEA. The CDR3 has 16 amino acids. The CDR3 sequence is CSAGGGETSDTYEQYF. In nucleotides, the CDR3 is TGCAGCGCCGGCGGGGGGGAGACTAGCGATACCTACGAGCAGTACTTC.

The chain combines TRBV20-1 with TRBJ1-4; D not resolved. Germline V gene data show CDR1 as DFQATT and CDR2 as SNEGSKA (reference sequence). The CDR3 consists of 14 residues. The germline V and J ends were trimmed by 1 base and 4 bases, with 10 bases remaining between them. This chain's CDR3 is CSARGPPNNEKLFF. The CDR3 nucleotides are TGCAGTGCTAGAGGACCGCCCAATAATGAAAAACTGTTTTTT.

The J gene is TRBJ2-7, the V gene TRBV2; D may be TRBD1 or TRBD2 (5 bases each). This CDR3 region has 14 residues. Trimming took 5 bases from V and 5 from J, leaving 16 bases between them. Germline CDR1 and CDR2: SNHLY and FYNNEI. The CDR3 reads CASSTGRPRDEQYF. The CDR3 region has the DNA TGTGCCAGCAGTACGGGACGGCCTCGCGACGAGCAGTACTTC.

This chain links TRBV19 with TRBJ1-2, with a possible D match to TRBD1 (5 bases). Germline CDR1 and CDR2: LNHDA and SQIVND (reference sequence). Trimming removed 11 bases at V and 8 bases at J, with 21 bases between. The CDR3 length is 13 residues. The CDR3 bases are TGTGCCTGGAGCGAACGGGACCATTTGGGCTACACCTTC. The encoded protein is CAWSERDHLGYTF.

The chain uses TRBV20-1 and TRBJ1-3, with D uncertain. Germline V gene lookup returns CDR1 DFQATT and CDR2 SNEGSKA (reference sequence). Trimming removed 1 base at V and 2 bases at J, with 9 bases between. The CDR3 contains 14 residues. The CDR3 sequence: CSARARVPGNTIYF. Written as DNA, the CDR3 is TGCAGTGCTAGAGCGAGGGTTCCTGGAAACACCATATATTTT.

In this sample, this clonotype turned up many times. The V gene is TRBV10-3, the J gene TRBJ1-1; no clear D. The CDR3 length is 13 residues. CDR1 and CDR2 from the germline V gene are ENHRY and SYGVKD. V was shortened by 3 bases and J by 4 bases, with 9 bases between the two germline ends. The CDR3 DNA follows: TGTGCCATCAGTGAATTAGGGAGCACTGAAGCTTTCTTT. Residues: CAISELGSTEAFF.

On this clonotype itself: A much larger clone lies one base from this, so it may be a read error. The rearrangement links TRBV9 to TRBJ1-1; D remains ambiguous. This CDR3 is 12 amino acids long. Germline loops: CDR1 SGDLS, CDR2 YYNGEE. The DNA for the CDR3 is TGTGCCAGCAGCCTAACGAGGACTGAAGCTTCCTTT. Its protein product is CASSLTRTEASF.

V usage is TRBV7-2 and J usage is TRBJ2-7, with 7 bases aligning to TRBD2. This CDR3 spans 15 amino acids. Germline trimming cut 0 bases from V and 5 bases from J; bases unmatched to any gene: 7. The germline V gene has CDR1 SGHTA and CDR2 FQGNSA. CDR3 coding DNA: TGTGCCAGCAGCTTAGCGAGCGGGATAATCCACGAGCAGTACTTC. This gives the protein CASSLASGIIHEQYF.